The 30 T cell receptor beta chains given below trace back to one sample, sequenced in a study of OX40 agonist ivuxolimab in advanced cancers. Data came from immunoSEQ multiplex PCR; TCRdb stores just in-frame clones and leaves some out. Among some 100,000 clones listed, under 90% were seen once. Specimen: CD4+ or CD8+ T cells sorted from blood, collected in a trial of the OX40 agonist ivuxolimab. The receptor source for this set is an adult with an advanced solid tumor such as melanoma, head and neck, liver or kidney cancer.

This chain connects TRBV2 to TRBJ2-3; the match to TRBD2 covers 9 bases. V was pared by 10 bases and J by 4 bases, with 15 bases of the junction left unmatched. The CDR3 has 16 amino acids. Germline V gene sequence: CDR1 SNHLY, CDR2 FYNNEI. CDR3 sequence (DNA): TGTGCCATCCTCCGGACGCGGGAGGGCCTGGCAGATACGCAGTATTTT. Translation: CAILRTREGLADTQYF.

The V gene is TRBV18, the J gene TRBJ1-2, with D unresolved. The CDR3 is made up of 12 amino acids. V was cut by 2 bases and J by 6 bases, with 7 bases left in between. The V gene's germline CDR1 is KGHSH and CDR2 LQKENI. DNA of the CDR3: TGTGCCAGCTCACCATTGAACGATGGCTACACCTTC. Protein product: CASSPLNDGYTF. Full variable domain (remainder filled in from reference TRBV18 and TRBJ1-2): NAGVMQNPRHLVRRRGQEARLRCSPMKGHSHVYWYRQLPEEGLKFMVYLQKENIIDESGMPKERFSAEFPKEGPSILRIQQVVRGDSAAYFCASSPLNDGYTFGSGTRLTVV.

This clone was seen at least ten times. V usage is TRBV2 and J usage is TRBJ1-2; 12 bases match TRBD1. CDR1 and CDR2 from the germline V gene are SNHLY and FYNNEI. This CDR3 is 14 amino acids long. The V and J ends lost 5 bases and 8 bases, in that order; junction bases with no gene match: 6. CDR3 sequence reads: CASSSGTGGRGYTF. The CDR3 bases are TGTGCCAGCAGTTCCGGGACAGGGGGCAGGGGCTACACCTTC.

V and J are TRBV11-2 and TRBJ1-1, with D perhaps matching TRBD1 (6 bases). Germline V gene data show CDR1 as SGHAT and CDR2 as FQNNGV. Trimming took off 1 base at V and 5 bases at J, with 11 bases between the two ends. The CDR3 extends over 14 amino acids. CDR3 sequence (DNA): TGTGCCAGCAGCTTAGGTACAGGGTTGACTGAAGCTTTCTTT. Its translation: CASSLGTGLTEAFF.

The chain carries TRBV6-1 and TRBJ1-3; D possibly corresponds to TRBD1 (5 bases). This CDR3 region has 18 residues. V gave up 4 bases and J gave up 0 bases, with 19 bases separating them. Germline V gene lookup returns CDR1 MNHNS and CDR2 SASEGT. CDR3: CASSAYTGSLYSGNTIYF. CDR3 DNA sequence: TGTGCCAGCAGTGCATACACAGGTTCTTTATACTCTGGAAACACCATATATTTT.

This chain connects TRBV11-2 to TRBJ1-1; D is possibly TRBD1 (5 bases). The ends were cut back, 0 bases at V and 7 bases at J, with 12 bases in the middle. The CDR3 loop spans 14 amino acids. CDR1 and CDR2 (germline): SGHAT, FQNNGV. The CDR3 here is CASSLDGAGGEAFF. The CDR3 DNA is TGTGCCAGCAGCTTAGATGGGGCGGGGGGTGAAGCTTTCTTT. The complete variable domain, with remaining parts taken from reference TRBV11-2 and TRBJ1-1, reads EAGVAQSPRYKIIEKRQSVAFWCNPISGHATLYWYQQILGQGPKLLIQFQNNGVVDDSQLPKDRFSAERLKGVDSTLKIQPAKLEDSAVYLCASSLDGAGGEAFFGQGTRLTVV.

This chain connects TRBV18 to TRBJ2-5; 7 bases agree with TRBD2. CDR1 is KGHSH and CDR2 is LQKENI in the germline V gene. CDR3 length equals 13 residues. The J segment lost 2 bases and the V segment lost 5 bases, leaving 2 bases of the junction unmatched. DNA for the CDR3: TGTGCCAGCTCAGGGGGGGAGCAAGAGACCCAGTACTTC. Its protein is CASSGGEQETQYF.

This chain connects TRBV5-1 to TRBJ2-7, with a possible D match to TRBD1 (6 bases). Germline V gives CDR1 SGHRS, CDR2 YFSETQ. The CDR3 runs to 10 residues. Deletions cut 10 bases from V and 12 bases from J, with 17 bases between. The CDR3 DNA reads TGCGCCCGCTCAGGGGACCCGCCGTACTTC. It codes for CARSGDPPYF.

The chain has TRBV18 and TRBJ1-2; unclear D gene. The CDR3 has 14 residues. Trimming pared 3 bases from V and 5 bases from J, leaving 13 bases between. Germline CDR1 is KGHSH and CDR2 is LQKENI. CDR3 amino acids: CASSPYSDGYGYTF. In DNA, the CDR3 is TGTGCCAGCTCACCCTATTCGGATGGGTATGGCTACACCTTC.

The V call is TRBV10-3, the J call TRBJ2-2, with 7 bases fitting TRBD1. The CDR3 has 15 residues. The germline V gene has CDR1 ENHRY and CDR2 SYGVKD. V was pared by 6 bases and J by 5 bases, with 9 bases of the junction left unmatched. This CDR3 is CAIRSLDRDTGELFF. The CDR3 nucleotides are TGTGCCATCAGATCCCTTGACAGGGATACCGGGGAGCTGTTTTTT.

The chain carries TRBV4-1 and TRBJ2-5; TRBD2 aligns across 11 bases. With 2 bases clipped from V and 4 bases from J, the junction kept 9 bases outside the gene matches. The length of the CDR3 is 17 residues. CDR1 MGHRA and CDR2 YSYEKL come from the germline V gene. CDR3 amino acids: CASSQPTSGMGLETQYF. Written as DNA, the CDR3 is TGCGCCAGCAGCCAACCGACTAGCGGGATGGGTTTAGAGACCCAGTACTTC.

V usage is TRBV5-1 and J usage is TRBJ1-2, with D possibly being TRBD1 (5 bases). Germline CDR1 SGHRS, CDR2 YFSETQ. The germline V and J ends were trimmed by 0 bases and 8 bases, with 20 bases remaining between them. The CDR3 runs to 16 residues. CDR3 DNA sequence: TGCGCCAGCAGCTTGGACATTCCGGGACCGGGTGGAGGCTACACCTTC. Translating it yields CASSLDIPGPGGGYTF.

The J gene is TRBJ2-1, the V gene TRBV4-2, with D unclear. The CDR3 has 15 amino acids. The germline gives CDR1 LGHNA, CDR2 YNFKEQ. The V end lost 0 bases, the J end lost 0 bases, and 6 bases lay between the germline ends. The CDR3 sequence is CASSQDPSSYNEQFF. DNA for the CDR3: TGTGCCAGCAGCCAAGACCCTAGCTCCTACAATGAGCAGTTCTTC.

The chain carries TRBV19 and TRBJ1-2; no reliable D call. Germline-derived CDR1 and CDR2 are LNHDA and SQIVND (reference sequence). The CDR3 extends over 13 amino acids. Trimming took 3 bases from V and 4 from J, leaving 9 bases between them. CDR3 loop: CASSIDRRYGYTF. The CDR3 DNA reads TGTGCCAGTAGTATCGATCGGCGCTATGGCTACACCTTC.

This clone was counted between two and nine times. The chain recombines TRBV7-9 with TRBJ2-1, with 7 positions matching TRBD2. Germline CDR1 is SEHNR and CDR2 is FQNEAQ (reference sequence). This CDR3 region has 14 residues. The V gene end was trimmed by 0 bases and the J gene end by 6 bases; junction bases not matched to a gene: 2. CDR3 region: CASSLAGGPNEQFF. The CDR3 DNA is TGTGCCAGCAGCTTAGCGGGAGGGCCCAATGAGCAGTTCTTC.

This clone was counted a few times. V usage is TRBV6-5 and J usage is TRBJ1-1; the match to TRBD1 covers 8 bases. CDR3 length: 15 amino acids. V trimming: 7 bases; J trimming: 2 bases; junction bases outside the gene matches: 9. Germline V gives CDR1 MNHEY, CDR2 SVGAGI. CDR3 nucleotides: TGTGCCAGCAATAACGCGGACAGGGCCAACACTGAAGCTTTCTTT. Encoded protein: CASNNADRANTEAFF.

This clone occurred once. This chain links TRBV7-9 with TRBJ2-5; 7 bases match TRBD2. Germline lookup yields CDR1 SEHNR and CDR2 FQNEAQ (reference sequence). The V gene end was trimmed by 3 bases and the J gene end by 5 bases; junction bases not matched to a gene: 9. There are 15 residues in the CDR3. CDR3 protein: CASSLFSTGGETQYF. The CDR3 DNA sequence: TGTGCCAGCAGCTTGTTTTCAACCGGGGGGGAGACCCAGTACTTC. The full variable domain, its missing parts supplied by reference TRBV7-9 and TRBJ2-5, is DTGVSQNPRHKITKRGQNVTFRCDPISEHNRLYWYRQTLGQGPEFLTYFQNEAQLEKSRLLSDRFSAERPKGSFSTLEIQRTEQGDSAMYLCASSLFSTGGETQYFGPGTRLLVL.

The chain employs TRBV20-1 and TRBJ2-1, with D unclear. V lost 4 bases and J lost 8, with 9 bases in between. This CDR3 is built from 11 residues. Germline lookup yields CDR1 DFQATT and CDR2 SNEGSKA (reference sequence). The CDR3 here is CSAKSVDEQFF. Here the CDR3 DNA reads TGCAGTGCTAAATCCGTCGATGAGCAGTTCTTC.

This clone occurred once. The chain recombines TRBV5-5 with TRBJ2-2; D call uncertain. Germline V CDR1 and CDR2: SGHKS, YYEKEE (reference sequence). Deletions cut 7 bases from V and 1 base from J, with 8 bases between. The CDR3 contains 13 residues. The CDR3 nucleotides are TGTGCCAGCGAAGGATGGAACACCGGGGAGCTGTTTTTT. Translating gives CASEGWNTGELFF.

This chain links TRBV30 with TRBJ2-3; 14 bases are a match to TRBD2. The CDR3 loop spans 17 amino acids. J lost 2 bases, V lost 3 bases, and 7 bases had no gene match. The germline CDR1 and CDR2 sequences are GTSNPN and SVGIG (reference sequence). CDR3 DNA: TGTGCCTGGAGGACTAGCGGGAGGGCCGGTGTCACAGATACGCAGTATTTT. Its translation is CAWRTSGRAGVTDTQYF.

The V gene is TRBV2, the J gene TRBJ1-1; a weak D match, TRBD1 (6 bases). CDR3 size: 13 residues. Between the trimmed V and J ends, which lost 6 bases and 1 base, there was a span of 9 bases. Germline CDR1 is SNHLY and CDR2 is FYNNEI. CDR3 sequence (DNA): TGTGCCAGCAGGTACAGGGCGAACACTGAAGCTTTCTTT. The encoded protein is CASRYRANTEAFF. Combining the CDR3 with reference TRBV2 and TRBJ1-1 gives the whole variable domain EPEVTQTPSHQVTQMGQEVILRCVPISNHLYFYWYRQILGQKVEFLVSFYNNEISEKSEIFDDQFSVERPDGSNFTLKIRSTKLEDSAMYFCASRYRANTEAFFGQGTRLTVV.

This clone has a handful of counts. As DNA, the CDR3 is TGTGCCAGCAGCGCCGGGGGGGATACGCAGTATTTT. It is translated as CASSAGGDTQYF. The chain uses TRBV7-9 and TRBJ2-3, with 7 nucleotides matching TRBD2. The J segment lost 6 bases and the V segment lost 5 bases, leaving 2 bases of the junction unmatched. Germline-derived CDR1 and CDR2 are SEHNR and FQNEAQ (reference sequence). The length of the CDR3 is 12 residues.

V usage is TRBV7-6 and J usage is TRBJ2-3, with D perhaps matching TRBD2 (5 bases). The germline V gene has CDR1 SGHVS and CDR2 FNYEAQ. V was pared by 5 bases and J by 7 bases, with 19 bases between. The CDR3 has 15 amino acids. The CDR3 region is CASSPDATRWYTQYF. The CDR3, as DNA: TGTGCCAGCAGCCCCGACGCCACTAGGTGGTATACGCAGTATTTT.

CDR3 in amino acids: CASSVVGSTGDTQYF. The CDR3 region has the DNA TGTGCCAGCAGTGTGGTCGGGAGCACAGGAGATACGCAGTATTTT. The chain is built from TRBV2 and TRBJ2-3; D may be TRBD2 (6 bases). Trimming cost V 4 bases and J 5 bases, with 16 bases left between them. The germline gives CDR1 SNHLY, CDR2 FYNNEI. The CDR3 covers 15 residues.

This chain joins TRBV11-1 and TRBJ2-7, with D tentatively TRBD1 or TRBD2 (5 bases each). The V gene lost 7 bases and the J gene lost 4 bases, with 17 bases spanning the gap. The V gene's germline CDR1 is SGHAT and CDR2 FQDESV (reference sequence). This CDR3 has 14 residues. DNA for the CDR3: TGTGCCAGCACCCTTAGCCCCGGGGCGTACGAGCAGTACTTC. This translates into CASTLSPGAYEQYF.

V gene TRBV18 combines with J gene TRBJ2-5; 8 positions match TRBD1. J gave up 5 bases and V 3 bases, and 2 bases lay outside the gene matches. The CDR3 consists of 13 residues. The germline CDR1 and CDR2 sequences are KGHSH and LQKENI. Written as DNA, the CDR3 is TGTGCCAGCTCACCTAGGGACAGGGAGACCCAGTACTTC. Translating it yields CASSPRDRETQYF.

The J gene is TRBJ1-6, the V gene TRBV27; the D is unclear. Trimming left V 1 base short and J 13 bases short, with 8 bases between. Germline CDR1 and CDR2: MNHEY and SMNVEV (reference sequence). The CDR3 has 12 residues. The CDR3 nucleotides read TGTGCCAGCAGTTTATTAGGGCACCCCCTCCACTTT. Amino acid sequence: CASSLLGHPLHF.

The V call is TRBV5-5, the J call TRBJ2-7; 7 nucleotides match TRBD1. The V segment lost 2 bases and the J segment 2 bases; nucleotides outside the gene matches: 7. CDR1 and CDR2 from the germline V gene are SGHKS and YYEKEE (reference sequence). There are 15 residues in the CDR3. The CDR3 sequence is CASSLFGTETYEQYF. The CDR3 DNA is TGTGCCAGCAGCTTATTCGGGACAGAGACCTACGAGCAGTACTTC.

The chain combines TRBV5-1 with TRBJ2-6; possibly TRBD1 for D (6 bases). The germline V gene has CDR1 SGHRS and CDR2 YFSETQ. This CDR3 comprises 14 residues. The V end was cut by 9 bases, the J end by 2 bases, with 12 bases between. The CDR3 DNA sequence: TGCGCCACAGAACAGGGACCTGGGGCCAACGTCCTGACTTTC. It encodes CATEQGPGANVLTF.

V and J are TRBV18 and TRBJ2-6; D perhaps matches TRBD2 (6 bases). Trimming pared 3 bases from V and 1 base from J, leaving 16 bases between. The CDR3 length is 18 residues. Germline CDR1 reads KGHSH; CDR2 reads LQKENI. In nucleotides, the CDR3 is TGTGCCAGCTCACCTCCGGGCCTAGGAGGGTCTGGGGCCAACGTCCTGACTTTC. Translated: CASSPPGLGGSGANVLTF. The variable domain in full, completed from reference TRBV18 and TRBJ2-6, reads NAGVMQNPRHLVRRRGQEARLRCSPMKGHSHVYWYRQLPEEGLKFMVYLQKENIIDESGMPKERFSAEFPKEGPSILRIQQVVRGDSAAYFCASSPPGLGGSGANVLTFGAGSRLTVL.